The following is a T cell receptor (beta chain) sequence with its context. The read terminates 3 residues before the CDR3 end, so the remaining end is supplied by the germline J gene. This CDR3 is built from 15 residues. The junction had 3 bases not matched to a gene; V was cut back by 2 bases and J by 4 bases. Germline CDR1 is SGHRS and CDR2 is YFSETQ. Average input was approximately 1,200 ng genomic DNA for immunoSEQ TCR beta CDR3 amplification. The data were produced by immunoSEQ multiplex PCR, yet TCRdb's version contains in-frame clones alone and is incomplete. The sample includes around 20,000 clones. The source of the sample is a study of T cells in women clearing cervical HPV infection. All donors had a single incident cervical HPV16 infection, not prevalent.

The specimen sequenced was blood buffy coat. The chain has TRBV5-1 and TRBJ2-3; TRBD1 matches at 11 bases. This TCR was sampled from a woman between 18 and 70 years old with a cervical HPV16 infection that either progressed to CIN3+ or cleared (not recorded which). This chain's CDR3 is CASSFGQGASDTQYF. The DNA read from the CDR3 is TGCGCCAGCAGCTTTGGACAGGGGGCCTCAGATACG.